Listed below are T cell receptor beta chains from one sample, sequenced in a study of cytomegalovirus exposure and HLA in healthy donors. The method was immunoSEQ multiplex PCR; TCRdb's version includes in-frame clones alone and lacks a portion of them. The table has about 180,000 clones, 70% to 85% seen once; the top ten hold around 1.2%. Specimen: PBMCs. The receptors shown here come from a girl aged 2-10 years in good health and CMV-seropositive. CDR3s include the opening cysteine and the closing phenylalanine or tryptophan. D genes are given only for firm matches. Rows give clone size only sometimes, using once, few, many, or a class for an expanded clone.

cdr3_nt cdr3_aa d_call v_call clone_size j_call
TGCAGTGCTACTAGTCGAGAGCAGTACTTC CSATSREQYF - TRBV20-1 - TRBJ2-7
TGTGCCAGCAGATGGGGGCGAAATTCACCCCTCCACTTT CASRWGRNSPLHF - TRBV28 - TRBJ1-6
TGTGCCACCAGCAGACTTGGACAGAATCAGCCCCAGCATTTT CATSRLGQNQPQHF - TRBV15 - TRBJ1-5
TGTGCCTGGATACCAGCGGGAGGACCCAGGGGCAATGAGCAGTTCTTC CAWIPAGGPRGNEQFF TRBD2 TRBV30 - TRBJ2-1
TGTGCCAGCAGGGATCAGGACAGCTTCAGGGGGAACCAGTACTTC CASRDQDSFRGNQYF TRBD1 TRBV28 once TRBJ2-5
TGTGCCAGCAGCGTAGAAGTAGGGGGCTCGGATACGCAGTATTTT CASSVEVGGSDTQYF TRBD1 TRBV9 - TRBJ2-3
TGTGCCAGTAGGCCGGCCAGGGGATCAAATGGCTACACCTTC CASRPARGSNGYTF - TRBV19 - TRBJ1-2
TGTGCCTGGAGAGCCAGGCGGACGGGGTCCTCACCCCTCCACTTT CAWRARRTGSSPLHF - TRBV30 once TRBJ1-6
TGTGCCAGCAGTGAAGCGCGAGGACAGTCGTACTTC CASSEARGQSYF - TRBV6-1 - TRBJ2-7
TGTGCCAGCAGCGTAGGACAGGTTAGCAATCAGCCCCAGCATTTT CASSVGQVSNQPQHF - TRBV9 - TRBJ1-5
- CASSILGEGEETQYF - TRBV28 - TRBJ2-5
TGTGCCAGCAGTTCAACGGGACTAGCGGGGGAGCAGTACTTC CASSSTGLAGEQYF TRBD2 TRBV6-5 - TRBJ2-5
TGTGCCAGCAGCTTAGAAAGGGGGGGCGGCTATTCCTACGAGCAGTACTTC CASSLERGGGYSYEQYF - TRBV11-3 - TRBJ2-7
TGCGCCAGCGAGCTTGGAGCGGGAAGCTACGAGCAGTACTTC CASELGAGSYEQYF TRBD2 TRBV5-1 - TRBJ2-7
TGCGCCAGCAGCTTGAATGGCAGAAGCACAGATACGCAGTATTTT CASSLNGRSTDTQYF - TRBV5-1 - TRBJ2-3
TGTGCCAGCAGCTTAGACGTAGCGGATCACTACGAGCAGTACTTC CASSLDVADHYEQYF - TRBV11-2 - TRBJ2-7
TGTGCCAGCAGCCGAACGTGGGGGGACAGGGACCCGATGAACACTGAAGCTTTCTTT CASSRTWGDRDPMNTEAFF TRBD1 TRBV28 - TRBJ1-1
TGTGCCTGGAGTGGACAGGCGAGGGCTAATGAAAAACTGTTTTTT CAWSGQARANEKLFF - TRBV30 - TRBJ1-4
TGCGCCAGCAGCGAATGGACAGGGCTGAACACTGAAGCTTTCTTT CASSEWTGLNTEAFF TRBD1 TRBV5-1 - TRBJ1-1
TGTGCCAGCAGCCAGTCCGGTGGGGGGGAGACCCAGTACTTC CASSQSGGGETQYF - TRBV7-8 once TRBJ2-5
TGCGCCAGCAGCTTACTAGGGGGCAGGGGTTCCTATGGCTACACCTTC CASSLLGGRGSYGYTF TRBD1 TRBV5-1 - TRBJ1-2
TGTGCCAGCAGCAAGGGGACTAGCGGGAGGGAGGAGACCCAGTACTTC CASSKGTSGREETQYF TRBD2 TRBV11-3 - TRBJ2-5
TGTGCCAGCTCACCAGATTGGACAGGGGGTTCCTACGAGCAGTACTTC CASSPDWTGGSYEQYF TRBD1 TRBV18 - TRBJ2-7
TGTGCCTGCAGACAGGGAGTAAGGAACTATGGCTACACCTTC CACRQGVRNYGYTF TRBD1 TRBV30 - TRBJ1-2
TGCGCCAGCAGAGCGGGACTAGCGGGGTACAATGAGCAGTTCTTC CASRAGLAGYNEQFF TRBD2 TRBV5-1 - TRBJ2-1
TGTGCCAGCAAAACAGGGCCCCTACCTGATTATGGCTACACCTTC CASKTGPLPDYGYTF - TRBV5-4 - TRBJ1-2
TGTGCCAGCAGCAAAGCGGGGTTCCGGGCAGGACAGTACTCTGGAAACACCATATATTTT CASSKAGFRAGQYSGNTIYF - TRBV21-1 few TRBJ1-3
TGTGCCAGCACTTGGAGGGGTCAAGAGACCCAGTACTTC CASTWRGQETQYF - TRBV6-1 - TRBJ2-5
TGTGCCAGCAGCGTAGGGGGCAGGGTGGCCGGGGAGCTGTTTTTT CASSVGGRVAGELFF - TRBV9 - TRBJ2-2
TGTGCCAGCAGCGTAGGACTTAGAGGTTTCACAGATACGCAGTATTTT CASSVGLRGFTDTQYF - TRBV9 - TRBJ2-3
TGTGCCAGCAGCCTAGCAGCGGGCACTGAAGCTTTCTTT CASSLAAGTEAFF - TRBV4-2 - TRBJ1-1
TGCGCCAGCAGCTTCGGACAGGGGGCAAACACTGAAGCTTTCTTT CASSFGQGANTEAFF TRBD1 TRBV5-1 - TRBJ1-1
TGTGCCAGCAGCTTAATACTAGCGGGAGAACAGTTCTTC CASSLILAGEQFF TRBD2 TRBV7-3 - TRBJ2-1
TGTGCCAGCCTACTTAGACAGGGAGACGGCTACACCTTC CASLLRQGDGYTF TRBD1 TRBV6-1 few TRBJ1-2
TGTGCCAGCAGTTTAGGACAGGGAACAGATACGCAGTATTTT CASSLGQGTDTQYF TRBD1 TRBV28 - TRBJ2-3
TGTGCCAGCAGGGAATCTAGGGGGGGTGGCAATCAGCCCCAGCATTTT CASRESRGGGNQPQHF - TRBV27 once TRBJ1-5
TGTGCCAGCTCACCTCTTACCGGGACAGGGTTATCTAGTTGGGGCGCTGAAGCTTTCTTT CASSPLTGTGLSSWGAEAFF TRBD1 TRBV18 - TRBJ1-1
TGTGCCTCTTATTATCAGGGATGGGGCTACACCTTC CASYYQGWGYTF - TRBV25-1 - TRBJ1-2
TGTGCCAGCAGCCGCCCGGGGCTAGCGGGGGCCATCCTCTCCGAGCAGTACTTC CASSRPGLAGAILSEQYF TRBD2 TRBV5-4 - TRBJ2-7
TGCAGCGTCGTAGCGGGAGGACCCTACGAGCAGTACTTC CSVVAGGPYEQYF TRBD2 TRBV29-1 once TRBJ2-7